Included here is one T cell receptor beta chain sequence, with context. The data originate from a study of cytomegalovirus exposure and HLA in healthy donors. Researchers ran the PCR with 60 Vbeta and 13 Jbeta primers. TCRdb keeps only in-frame clones here, not all; method: immunoSEQ multiplex PCR. The data contain under 50,000 clones, roughly 87% of them singletons. The germline gives CDR1 KGHSH, CDR2 LQKENI. This CDR3 comprises 15 residues. Trimming cost V 4 bases and J 4 bases, with 16 bases left between them. The rearrangement joins TRBV18 to TRBJ1-1; D is perhaps TRBD1 (6 bases). This clonotype was sampled from a woman in her thirties or forties in good health and CMV-seropositive. Sequencing input: PBMCs. CDR3 DNA sequence: TGTGCCAGCTCACATCTCACAGGGAGGGGCACTGAAGCTTTCTTT. Protein product: CASSHLTGRGTEAFF.